Each of the 21 T cell receptor beta chains below was sequenced from the same sample in a study of siplizumab effects on memory and regulatory T cells. Method: immunoSEQ multiplex PCR; TCRdb's copy keeps in-frame clones and lacks some. The sample carries about 50,000 clones, roughly 87% recorded once. The sequenced sample was naive CD8+ T cells sorted from blood. These receptors were obtained from a human donor in good health.

The chain uses TRBV5-6 and TRBJ2-1, with 7 bases lining up with TRBD2. The CDR3 is made up of 14 amino acids. CDR1 and CDR2 (germline): SGHDT, YYEEEE. The junction had 7 bases not matched to a gene; V was cut back by 4 bases and J by 6 bases. In nucleotides, the CDR3 is TGTGCCAGCAGCCAGGGACTACGACCCAATGAGCAGTTCTTC. Encoded protein: CASSQGLRPNEQFF.

The V call is TRBV10-2, the J call TRBJ2-7; D is possibly TRBD1 or TRBD2 (6 bases each). V lost 5 bases, J lost 6 bases, and 11 bases lay in between. The CDR3 runs 12 residues. Germline V lookup: CDR1 WSHSY, CDR2 SAAADI. The CDR3 is CASSFGGLEQYF. CDR3 sequence (DNA): TGCGCCAGCAGTTTTGGGGGGCTCGAGCAGTACTTC.

This sequence joins TRBV13 and TRBJ2-2; D is uncertain. Germline V gene sequence: CDR1 PRHDT, CDR2 FYEKMQ (reference sequence). Trimming removed 1 base at V and 2 bases at J, with 5 bases between. The CDR3 has 14 amino acids. The CDR3 region is CASSLADNTGELFF. The CDR3 region has the DNA TGTGCCAGCAGCTTAGCGGACAACACCGGGGAGCTGTTTTTT. Filled out from reference TRBV13 and TRBJ2-2, the complete variable domain reads AAGVIQSPRHLIKEKRETATLKCYPIPRHDTVYWYQQGPGQDPQFLISFYEKMQSDKGSIPDRFSAQQFSDYHSELNMSSLELGDSALYFCASSLADNTGELFFGEGSRLTVL.

The chain couples TRBV28 to TRBJ2-3, with D tentatively TRBD2 (6 bases). V dropped 4 bases and J dropped 6 bases, with 17 bases sitting between them. Germline V gene lookup returns CDR1 MDHEN and CDR2 SYDVKM. The CDR3 spans 15 residues. The CDR3 coding sequence is TGTGCCAGCAGTTCGAGGGAATGGGGAGGCGATACGCAGTATTTT. Encoded protein: CASSSREWGGDTQYF. Based on the CDR3 plus reference TRBV28 and TRBJ2-3, the full variable domain is DVKVTQSSRYLVKRTGEKVFLECVQDMDHENMFWYRQDPGLGLRLIYFSYDVKMKEKGDIPEGYSVSREKKERFSLILESASTNQTSMYLCASSSREWGGDTQYFGPGTRLTVL.

The chain joins TRBV5-4 to TRBJ2-1; D unresolved. Germline V gene lookup returns CDR1 SGHNT and CDR2 YYREEE (reference sequence). CDR3 length equals 12 residues. The germline V and J ends were trimmed by 1 base and 9 bases, with 8 bases remaining between them. Here the CDR3 DNA reads TGTGCCAGCAGCTTGTTCGGAGTTGAGCAGTTCTTC. It encodes CASSLFGVEQFF.

This rearrangement joins TRBV6-5 to TRBJ1-1; no firm D call. Trimming removed 2 bases at V and 1 base at J, with 5 bases between. Germline CDR1 and CDR2: MNHEY and SVGAGI. This CDR3 spans 13 amino acids. Here the CDR3 DNA reads TGTGCCAGCAGTTACGGGCGGAACACTGAAGCTTTCTTT. This encodes CASSYGRNTEAFF.

The chain is built from TRBV27 and TRBJ2-1; no reliable D call. In germline, CDR1 is MNHEY, CDR2 SMNVEV (reference sequence). The CDR3 consists of 13 residues. Trimming took 7 bases from V and 8 from J, leaving 15 bases between them. For the CDR3, the DNA is TGTGCCAGCACAGGACCTCTGGGCCATGAGCAGTTCTTC. Its translation is CASTGPLGHEQFF.

This sequence joins TRBV2 and TRBJ2-3; 7 bases align to TRBD2. Germline V gene lookup returns CDR1 SNHLY and CDR2 FYNNEI. This CDR3 is 16 amino acids long. J was trimmed by 1 base and V by 3 bases; bases with no gene match: 7. The CDR3 reads CASSERAGVGTDTQYF. As DNA, the CDR3 is TGTGCCAGCAGTGAGAGGGCGGGAGTTGGCACAGATACGCAGTATTTT. Using reference TRBV2 and TRBJ2-3 for the parts outside the CDR3, the full variable domain is EPEVTQTPSHQVTQMGQEVILRCVPISNHLYFYWYRQILGQKVEFLVSFYNNEISEKSEIFDDQFSVERPDGSNFTLKIRSTKLEDSAMYFCASSERAGVGTDTQYFGPGTRLTVL.

The chain combines TRBV6-1 with TRBJ1-5; 9 positions agree with TRBD1. This CDR3 spans 13 amino acids. Germline loops: CDR1 MNHNS, CDR2 SASEGT. J gave up 6 bases and V 6 bases, and 3 bases lay outside the gene matches. CDR3 bases: TGTGCCAGCAGAGGACAGGGGATTCAGCCCCAGCATTTT. It encodes CASRGQGIQPQHF.

This chain joins TRBV15 and TRBJ1-1; D is ambiguous. The CDR3 contains 14 residues. Per germline, CDR1 LNHNV and CDR2 YYDKDF (reference sequence). V shed 0 bases and J shed 6 bases, with 11 bases lying between them. CDR3 loop: CATSRDPGWPEAFF. The CDR3 DNA reads TGTGCCACCAGCAGAGATCCGGGCTGGCCTGAAGCTTTCTTT. The variable domain in full, with the rest retrieved from reference TRBV15 and TRBJ1-1, is DAMVIQNPRYQVTQFGKPVTLSCSQTLNHNVMYWYQQKSSQAPKLLFHYYDKDFNNEADTPDNFQSRRPNTSFCFLDIRSPGLGDTAMYLCATSRDPGWPEAFFGQGTRLTVV.

This chain uses TRBV6-5 with TRBJ1-4; D perhaps matches TRBD1 (5 bases). Germline CDR1 is MNHEY and CDR2 is SVGAGI. CDR3 length: 16 residues. Trimming pared 2 bases from V and 7 bases from J, leaving 17 bases between. In DNA form, the CDR3 reads TGTGCCAGCAGTTACCCTGGACATTTGGTAGCTGAAAAACTGTTTTTT. This gives the protein CASSYPGHLVAEKLFF.

This clone showed up just a few times. J is TRBJ1-1 and V is TRBV7-9; D perhaps matches TRBD1 (6 bases). CDR1 and CDR2 (germline): SEHNR, FQNEAQ (reference sequence). The CDR3 is 15 amino acids. Trimming pared 5 bases from V and 5 bases from J, leaving 18 bases between. The CDR3 is CASSPGTTEATEAFF. The CDR3 DNA is TGTGCCAGCAGCCCAGGGACAACCGAAGCGACTGAAGCTTTCTTT.

The chain employs TRBV27 and TRBJ2-7, with TRBD1 matching 9 bases. Trimming took 5 bases from V and 0 from J; bases not matched to a gene: 8. Germline V CDR1 and CDR2: MNHEY, SMNVEV (reference sequence). The CDR3 contains 16 residues. CDR3 DNA sequence: TGTGCCAGCAGTCCCGACAGGGGGGTGAGCTCCTACGAGCAGTACTTC. Translation gives CASSPDRGVSSYEQYF.

The chain has TRBV19 and TRBJ2-7; D may be TRBD2 (6 bases). The length of the CDR3 is 13 residues. With 1 base removed from V and 6 bases from J, the gap between germline ends came to 10 bases. Germline-derived CDR1 and CDR2 are LNHDA and SQIVND (reference sequence). The CDR3: CASSIGGEREQYF. Written as DNA, the CDR3 is TGTGCCAGTAGTATAGGGGGGGAACGCGAGCAGTACTTC.

The chain employs TRBV9 and TRBJ1-3; D ambiguous. The CDR3 spans 12 residues. V lost 0 bases and J 8 bases, leaving 6 bases between the germline ends. Germline assignment: CDR1 SGDLS and CDR2 YYNGEE. The CDR3 loop is CASSVDLHTIYF. The CDR3 bases are TGTGCCAGCAGCGTAGACTTGCACACCATATATTTT.

The J gene is TRBJ2-2, the V gene TRBV2; 14 bases agree with TRBD2. After removal of 6 bases from V and 3 bases from J, the junction contained 3 bases not matched to a gene. Germline CDR1 is SNHLY and CDR2 is FYNNEI. This CDR3 comprises 16 residues. The CDR3 DNA reads as TGTGCCAGCAGAGGACTAGCGGGAGGCGACACCGGGGAGCTGTTTTTT. Protein: CASRGLAGGDTGELFF.

In this sample, this clone turned up a few times. V usage is TRBV18 and J usage is TRBJ2-7; tentatively, D is TRBD2 (6 bases). Trimming took off 1 base at V and 2 bases at J, with 6 bases between the two ends. Per the germline V gene, CDR1 is KGHSH and CDR2 is LQKENI. The CDR3 has 13 amino acids. The DNA for the CDR3 is TGTGCCAGCTCACCACGCGGGACCTACGAGCAGTACTTC. Translating it yields CASSPRGTYEQYF.

The chain recombines TRBV2 with TRBJ2-1; 9 bases match TRBD1. The CDR3 is 14 amino acids. The germline CDR1 and CDR2 sequences are SNHLY and FYNNEI. J lost 4 bases, V lost 8 bases, and 6 bases had no gene match. The CDR3 protein is CASLPDRGYNEQFF. CDR3 bases: TGTGCCAGCCTTCCGGACAGGGGATACAATGAGCAGTTCTTC.

V is TRBV12-5 and J is TRBJ2-5, with D possibly being TRBD2 (7 bases). Per the germline V gene, CDR1 is LGHNT and CDR2 is FRNRAP. There are 15 residues in the CDR3. V gave up 2 bases and J gave up 5 bases, with 15 bases separating them. The CDR3 here is CASGLPWGRGETQYF. Written as DNA, the CDR3 is TGTGCTAGTGGTTTGCCCTGGGGGCGGGGGGAGACCCAGTACTTC.

This clone has a single count. The chain carries TRBV5-6 and TRBJ2-1; D may be TRBD1 (6 bases). V gave up 7 bases and J gave up 3 bases, with 14 bases separating them. This CDR3 contains 14 residues. Germline CDR1 and CDR2: SGHDT and YYEEEE. The CDR3 bases are TGTGCCAGCGGCTACGAACAGGGCTACAATGAGCAGTTCTTC. It translates to CASGYEQGYNEQFF.

This rearrangement joins TRBV6-4 to TRBJ2-6; 8 nucleotides align to TRBD1. Germline V CDR1 and CDR2: MRHNA, SNTAGT. The CDR3 runs 16 residues. Trimming at V came to 3 bases and at J to 3 bases, leaving 4 bases not matched to a gene. The CDR3 protein is CASSENRGVGANVLTF. In DNA, the CDR3 is TGTGCCAGCAGTGAAAACAGGGGGGTTGGGGCCAACGTCCTGACTTTC.